This TCR beta chain was sequenced in a study of T cells after yellow fever vaccination. Findings and caveats of the study: A large majority of primary-vaccination clones showed up again after the booster (roughly 96% CD4, roughly 91% CD8). FACS-sorted repertoires could harbor abundant contaminating bulk-population clonotypes.

The study made its TCR cDNA through 5'RACE template switching. That step introduced a universal primer site along with UMIs. One entry per CDR3 protein, called by TCRdb with MiXCR from the 5' RACE reads. There are hundreds of thousands of distinct CDR3 sequences in the sample; 17% occur only once, and 17% lies in the top ten. In germline, CDR1 is SGHAT, CDR2 FQDESV (reference sequence). Trimming shortened V by 4 bases and J by 5 bases, and 8 bases separated the two germline ends. This CDR3 has 12 amino acids. This clonotype showed up just a few times. Its antigen is unidentified. The V gene is TRBV11-1, the J gene TRBJ1-2; perhaps TRBD1 as D (5 bases). The sample consisted of PBMCs, taken around 5 days after the first yellow fever vaccination. The source of this sequence is a young man who received the YFV17D yellow fever vaccine. CDR3 nucleotide sequence: TGTGCCAGCAGCTCAGCAGGGTATGGCTACACCTTC. Translation: CASSSAGYGYTF.